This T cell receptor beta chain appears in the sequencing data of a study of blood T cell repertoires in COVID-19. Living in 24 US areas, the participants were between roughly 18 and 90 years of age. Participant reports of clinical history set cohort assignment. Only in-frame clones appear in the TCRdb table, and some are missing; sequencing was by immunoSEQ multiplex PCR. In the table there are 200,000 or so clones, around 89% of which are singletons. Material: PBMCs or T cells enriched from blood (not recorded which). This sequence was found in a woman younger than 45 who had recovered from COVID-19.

CDR3 nucleotide sequence: TGTGCCAGTAGTACCCACGACCGGGGTTATGGCTACACCTTC. This gives the protein CASSTHDRGYGYTF. The chain recombines TRBV19 with TRBJ1-2; no clear D gene. Between the trimmed V and J ends, which lost 4 bases and 5 bases, there was a span of 14 bases. The germline V gene has CDR1 LNHDA and CDR2 SQIVND (reference sequence). This CDR3 is built from 14 residues.